This section outlines one T cell receptor beta chain sequence together with its context. Per the study methods: Amplification from reference gene primers served as the basis for estimated nucleated cell counts. Method: immunoSEQ multiplex PCR; TCRdb's copy keeps in-frame clones and lacks some. That table gives V, J and clone size, and the DNA gave D and trimming. The sample contains about 130,000 clones, around 83% of which appear only once. These data come from a study of blood T cell repertoires in COVID-19. Background on the study: Sites in the United States, Italy and Spain provided acute and convalescent COVID-19 samples. PBMCs, B-cell-depleted T cells, or T cells provided the cDNA or gDNA that made up the material.

The CDR3 sequence is 14 residues long. CDR1 MNHNS and CDR2 SASEGT come from the germline V gene. Trimming shortened V by 3 bases and J by 4 bases, and 12 bases separated the two germline ends. The J gene is TRBJ2-5, the V gene TRBV6-1; D possibly corresponds to TRBD2 (5 bases). The sample taken for sequencing was peripheral blood. This clonotype was obtained from a man aged 55 to 70 with acute or convalescent COVID-19. The CDR3 nucleotides are TGTGCCAGCAGTGACGGACCCGAGGGAGAGACCCAGTACTTC. Its translation is CASSDGPEGETQYF.